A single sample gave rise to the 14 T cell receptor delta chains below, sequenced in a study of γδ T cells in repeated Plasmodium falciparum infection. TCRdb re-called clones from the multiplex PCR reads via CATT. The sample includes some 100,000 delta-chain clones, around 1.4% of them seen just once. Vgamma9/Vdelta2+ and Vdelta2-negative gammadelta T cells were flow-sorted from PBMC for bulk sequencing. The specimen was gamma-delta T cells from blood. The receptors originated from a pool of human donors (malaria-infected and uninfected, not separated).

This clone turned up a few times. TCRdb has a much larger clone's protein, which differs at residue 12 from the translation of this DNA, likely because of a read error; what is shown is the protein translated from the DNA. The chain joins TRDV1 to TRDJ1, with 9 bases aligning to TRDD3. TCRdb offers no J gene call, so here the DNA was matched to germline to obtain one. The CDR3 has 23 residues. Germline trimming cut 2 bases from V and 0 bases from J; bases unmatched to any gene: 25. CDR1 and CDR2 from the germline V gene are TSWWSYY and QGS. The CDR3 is CALGERGMTFTRGYAVYTDKLIF. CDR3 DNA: TGTGCTCTTGGGGAAAGGGGCATGACTTTCACTAGGGGATACGCGGTGTACACCGATAAACTCATCTTT.

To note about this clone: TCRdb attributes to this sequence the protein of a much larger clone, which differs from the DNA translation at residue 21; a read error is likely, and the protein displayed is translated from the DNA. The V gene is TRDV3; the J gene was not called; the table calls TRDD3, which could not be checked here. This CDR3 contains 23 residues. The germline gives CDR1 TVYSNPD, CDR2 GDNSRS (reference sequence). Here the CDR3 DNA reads TGTGCCTTTATCTACCCACGGCCAAAATTACTAACTGGGGGATACATCCCCTCCGATAAACCCATCTTT. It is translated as CAFIYPRPKLLTGGYIPSDKPIF.

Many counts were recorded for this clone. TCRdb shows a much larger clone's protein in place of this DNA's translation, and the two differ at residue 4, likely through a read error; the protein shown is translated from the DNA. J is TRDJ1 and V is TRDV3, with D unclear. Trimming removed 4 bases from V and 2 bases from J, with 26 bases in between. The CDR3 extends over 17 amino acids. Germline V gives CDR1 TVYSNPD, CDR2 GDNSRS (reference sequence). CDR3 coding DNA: TGTGCCTCTGCCTGGTCCCCGTATCGTAGGGAGACCGATAAACTCATCTTT. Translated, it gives CASAWSPYRRETDKLIF.

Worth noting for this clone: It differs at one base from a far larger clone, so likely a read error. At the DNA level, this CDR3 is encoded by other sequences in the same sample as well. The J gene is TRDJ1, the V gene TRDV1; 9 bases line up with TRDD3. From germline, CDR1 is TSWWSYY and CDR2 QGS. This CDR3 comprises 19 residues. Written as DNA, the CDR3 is TGTGCTCTCGGGGAAAGGATCACTAGGGGGATACCGCCCACCGATAAACTCATCTTT. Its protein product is CALGERITRGIPPTDKLIF.

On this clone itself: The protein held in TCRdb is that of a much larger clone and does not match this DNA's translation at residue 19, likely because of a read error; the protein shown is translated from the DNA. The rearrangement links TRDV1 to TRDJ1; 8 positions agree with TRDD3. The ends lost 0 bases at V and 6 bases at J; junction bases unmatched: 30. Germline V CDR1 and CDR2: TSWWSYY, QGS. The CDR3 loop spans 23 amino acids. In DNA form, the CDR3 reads TGTGCTCTTGGGGAACTAAGCAGCTTCCTCCAATACTGGGGGTTTATGCCCCGGAATAAACTCATCTTT. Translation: CALGELSSFLQYWGFMPRNKLIF.

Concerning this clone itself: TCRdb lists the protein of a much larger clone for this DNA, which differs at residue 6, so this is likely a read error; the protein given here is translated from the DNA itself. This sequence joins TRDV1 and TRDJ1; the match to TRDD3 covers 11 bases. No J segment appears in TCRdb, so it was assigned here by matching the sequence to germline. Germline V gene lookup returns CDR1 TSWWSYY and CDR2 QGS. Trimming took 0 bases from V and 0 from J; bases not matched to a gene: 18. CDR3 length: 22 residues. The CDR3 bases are TGTGCTCTTGGGGAACTTAGTTACTGGGGGATAAACCCTCCGCCGTACACCGATAAACTCATCTTT. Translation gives CALGELSYWGINPPPYTDKLIF.

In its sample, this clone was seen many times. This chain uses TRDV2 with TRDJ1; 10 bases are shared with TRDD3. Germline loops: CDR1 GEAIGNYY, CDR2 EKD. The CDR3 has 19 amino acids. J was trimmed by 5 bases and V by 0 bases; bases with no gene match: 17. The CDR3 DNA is TGTGCCTGTGACACCCACTTTCCTAACTGGGGGATGGAAACGGATAAACTCATCTTT. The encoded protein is CACDTHFPNWGMETDKLIF.

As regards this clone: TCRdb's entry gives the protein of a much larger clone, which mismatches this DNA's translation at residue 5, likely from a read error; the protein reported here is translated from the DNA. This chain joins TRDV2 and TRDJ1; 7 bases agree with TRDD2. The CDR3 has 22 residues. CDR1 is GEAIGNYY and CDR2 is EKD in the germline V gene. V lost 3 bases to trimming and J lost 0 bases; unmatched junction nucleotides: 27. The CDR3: CACDALPASRGRGETYTDKLIF. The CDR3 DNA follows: TGTGCCTGTGACGCCCTTCCTGCCTCCCGGGGACGAGGCGAGACGTACACCGATAAACTCATCTTT.

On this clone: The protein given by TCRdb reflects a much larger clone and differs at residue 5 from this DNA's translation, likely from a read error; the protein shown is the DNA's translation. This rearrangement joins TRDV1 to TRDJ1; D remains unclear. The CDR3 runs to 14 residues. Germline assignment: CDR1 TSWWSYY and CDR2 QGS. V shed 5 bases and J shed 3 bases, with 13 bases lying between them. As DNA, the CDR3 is TGTGCTCTTGGGTATTTAACCAGTGCCGATAAACTCATCTTT. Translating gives CALGYLTSADKLIF.

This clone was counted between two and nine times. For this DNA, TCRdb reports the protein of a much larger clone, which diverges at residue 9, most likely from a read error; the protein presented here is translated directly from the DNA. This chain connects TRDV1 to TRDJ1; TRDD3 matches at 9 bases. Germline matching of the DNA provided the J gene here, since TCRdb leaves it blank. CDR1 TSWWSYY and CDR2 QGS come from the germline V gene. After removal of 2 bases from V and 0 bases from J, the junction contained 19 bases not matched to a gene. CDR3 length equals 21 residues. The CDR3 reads CALGETTGPLWGIRYTDKLIF. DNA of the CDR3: TGTGCTCTTGGGGAAACCACCGGCCCTCTTTGGGGGATAAGGTACACCGATAAACTCATCTTT.

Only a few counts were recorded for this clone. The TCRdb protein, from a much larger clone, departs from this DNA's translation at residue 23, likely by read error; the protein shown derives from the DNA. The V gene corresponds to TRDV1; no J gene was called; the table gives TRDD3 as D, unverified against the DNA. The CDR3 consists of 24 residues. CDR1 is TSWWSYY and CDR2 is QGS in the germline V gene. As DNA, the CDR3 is TGTGCTCTTGGGAGGGGCGCGGAGGCACCTTTATTTGGGTACTGGGGGCCCTTGAACGATAAACTCACCTTT. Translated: CALGRGAEAPLFGYWGPLNDKLTF.

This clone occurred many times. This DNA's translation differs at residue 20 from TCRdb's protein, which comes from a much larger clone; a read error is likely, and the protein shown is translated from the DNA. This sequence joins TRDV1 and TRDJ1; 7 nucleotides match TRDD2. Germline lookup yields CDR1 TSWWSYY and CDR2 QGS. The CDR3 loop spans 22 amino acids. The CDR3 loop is CALGELSYLIRTKGSYTDKPIF. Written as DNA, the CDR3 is TGTGCTCTTGGGGAACTTTCCTACCTTATCCGTACGAAGGGGTCGTACACCGATAAACCCATCTTT.

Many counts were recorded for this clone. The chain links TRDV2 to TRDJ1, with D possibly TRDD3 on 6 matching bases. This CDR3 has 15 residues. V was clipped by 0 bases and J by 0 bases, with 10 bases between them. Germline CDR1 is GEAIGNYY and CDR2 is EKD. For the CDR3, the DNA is TGTGCCTGTGACACCCTGGGGATGTACACCGATAAACTCATCTTT. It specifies CACDTLGMYTDKLIF.

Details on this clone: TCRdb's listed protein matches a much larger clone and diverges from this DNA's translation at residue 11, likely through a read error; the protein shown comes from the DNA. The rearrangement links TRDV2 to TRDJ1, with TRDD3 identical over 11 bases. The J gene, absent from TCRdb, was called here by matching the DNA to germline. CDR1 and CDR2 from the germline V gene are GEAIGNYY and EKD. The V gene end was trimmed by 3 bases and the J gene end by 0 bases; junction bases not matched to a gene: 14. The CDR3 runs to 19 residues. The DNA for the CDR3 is TGTGCCTGTGACGCGATGGGGGATACGCCGGAACAGTACACCGATAAACTCATCTTT. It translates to CACDAMGDTPEQYTDKLIF.